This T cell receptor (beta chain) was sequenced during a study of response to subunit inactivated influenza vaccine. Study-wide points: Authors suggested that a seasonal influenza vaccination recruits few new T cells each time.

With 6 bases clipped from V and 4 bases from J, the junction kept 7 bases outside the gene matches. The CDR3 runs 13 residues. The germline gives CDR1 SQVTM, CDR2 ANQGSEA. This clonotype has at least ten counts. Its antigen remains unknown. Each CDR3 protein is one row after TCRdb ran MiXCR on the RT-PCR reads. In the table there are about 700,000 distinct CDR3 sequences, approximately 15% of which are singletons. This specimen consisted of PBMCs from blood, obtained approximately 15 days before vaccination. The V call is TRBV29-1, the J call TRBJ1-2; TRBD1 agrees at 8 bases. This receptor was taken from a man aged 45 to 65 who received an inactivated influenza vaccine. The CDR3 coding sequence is TGCAGCGTCAACAGGGGGGGAAGCTATGGCTACACCTTC. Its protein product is CSVNRGGSYGYTF.